The rows below give T cell receptor beta chains drawn from one sample of a study of blood T cell repertoires in COVID-19. The protocol was immunoSEQ multiplex PCR, while the TCRdb copy is restricted to in-frame clones and leaves out a portion. The data contain about 380,000 clones, 88% of them singletons. Sequencing used PBMCs or T cells enriched from blood (not recorded which). The receptors derive from a young woman who had recovered from COVID-19. Both conserved end residues are part of each CDR3. D genes are given only for firm matches. The size field is filled for only some rows; it gives once, few, many or a size class.

d_call,v_call,j_call,clone_size,cdr3_nt,cdr3_aa
.,TRBV2,TRBJ2-3,.,TGTGCCAGCGGGGGGACGGAACCTTACACAGATACGCAGTATTTT,CASGGTEPYTDTQYF
.,TRBV3-1/TRBV3-2,TRBJ2-1,.,TGTGCCAGCAGCCTCCCCGGGCGGGGAGTCTACAATGAGCAGTTCTTC,CASSLPGRGVYNEQFF
TRBD1,TRBV5-4,TRBJ1-1,.,TGTGCCAGCAGCTTTCCGGGACAGCGAGGAGAAGCTTTCTTT,CASSFPGQRGEAFF
TRBD1,TRBV18,TRBJ2-2,few,TGTGCCAGCTCACCAGACAGGGGCACCGGGGAGCTGTTTTTT,CASSPDRGTGELFF
TRBD1,TRBV3-1/TRBV3-2,TRBJ1-6,few,TGTGCCAGCAGCCGACAGGGTGCTTATGGTTCACCCCTCCACTTT,CASSRQGAYGSPLHF
TRBD1,TRBV30,TRBJ1-1,.,TGTGCCTGGAGTGACCAAAATCCGGGACAGACGGGTTCTTTCTTT,CAWSDQNPGQTGSFF
TRBD1,TRBV28,TRBJ2-7,.,TGTGCCAGCAGCACCCACCGGGACAGGGGGCTGGGGGAGCAGTACTTC,CASSTHRDRGLGEQYF
.,TRBV11-2,TRBJ2-3,.,TGTGCCAGCAGCTTAGGAGGCCAGCGGTTGGCAGATACGCAGTATTTT,CASSLGGQRLADTQYF
TRBD2,TRBV15,TRBJ2-3,once,TGTGCCACCAGCAGAGAGGGGACTAGCGGGGGCACAGATACGCAGTATTTT,CATSREGTSGGTDTQYF
.,TRBV20-1,TRBJ2-1,once,TGCAGTGCTAGATCCGGCAATGAGCAGTTCTTC,CSARSGNEQFF
.,TRBV6-4,TRBJ1-2,.,TGTGCCAGCAGTGACTCGAACACAGGGAAGAACTATGGCTACACCTTC,CASSDSNTGKNYGYTF
TRBD1,TRBV3-1/TRBV3-2,TRBJ1-2,.,TGTGCCAGCAGCCCTACAGGGGGCGGCTATGGCTACACCTTC,CASSPTGGGYGYTF
TRBD1,TRBV5-1,TRBJ2-3,.,TGCGCCAGCAGCGTGAGACAGGGTCCACCAGATACGCAGTATTTT,CASSVRQGPPDTQYF
TRBD1,TRBV12-5,TRBJ2-1,.,TGTGCTAGTGGTTTTACAGGGGATGAGCAGTTCTTC,CASGFTGDEQFF
TRBD1,TRBV5-6,TRBJ1-2,.,TGTGCCAGCAGCCTTAGAGGGACAGGGGCCAACTATGGCTACACCTTC,CASSLRGTGANYGYTF
.,TRBV7-6,TRBJ2-2,.,TGTGCCAGCAGCTTAAGTCTATGGGGCAACACCGGGGAGCTGTTTTTT,CASSLSLWGNTGELFF
.,TRBV19,TRBJ1-2,.,TGTGCCAGTAGTGTGGGGCGGGGGTTCAAGGATGGCTACACCTTC,CASSVGRGFKDGYTF
.,TRBV6-5,TRBJ1-1,.,TGTGCCAGCAGTTACTTATGGAGGGGAAGAGACACTGAAGCTTTCTTT,CASSYLWRGRDTEAFF
.,TRBV6-5,TRBJ1-1,.,TGTGCCAGCAGCCGGGAAACTGAAGCTTTCTTT,CASSRETEAFF
.,TRBV7-9,TRBJ1-4,.,TGTGCCAGCAGCTCCCAGGGGCCCCACGAAAAACTGTTTTTT,CASSSQGPHEKLFF
.,TRBV25-1,TRBJ1-6,once,TGTGCCATCCACTTTGAAAGGGGATCACCCCTCCACTTT,CAIHFERGSPLHF
.,TRBV5-1,TRBJ2-2,.,TGCGCCAGCAGCTTTTGGTCCGAGAGGTCCGGGGAGCTGTTTTTT,CASSFWSERSGELFF
TRBD1,TRBV19,TRBJ2-7,few,TGTGCCAGTCAATTTTCAGGGGGCGCTTCCTACGAGCAGTACTTC,CASQFSGGASYEQYF
.,TRBV9,TRBJ1-2,.,TGTGCCAGCAGCGTTAACGGAGTCTATGGCTACACCTTC,CASSVNGVYGYTF
TRBD2,TRBV19,TRBJ2-7,.,TGTGCCAGTAGTATCCCGGGACTAGTGAACGAGCAGTACTTC,CASSIPGLVNEQYF
.,TRBV7-9,TRBJ2-7,.,TGTGCCAGCAGCTTAGTCCCGGCCTACGAGCAGTACTTC,CASSLVPAYEQYF
.,TRBV9,TRBJ1-5,once,TGTGCCAGCAGCGTACACGGGGGGCAGCCCCAGCATTTT,CASSVHGGQPQHF
.,TRBV29-1,TRBJ1-6,.,TGCAGCGTTGCCCCTAAATTGACAGAGCTCTATAATTCACCCCTCCACTTT,CSVAPKLTELYNSPLHF
TRBD2,TRBV11-2,TRBJ2-3,once,TGTGCCAGCAGCTCCGGGGGGGCGGGCCTTACGCAGTATTTT,CASSSGGAGLTQYF
.,TRBV7-9,TRBJ2-7,.,TGTGCCAGCAGCAAAGAGGGGGTTCATACCTACGAGCAGTACTTC,CASSKEGVHTYEQYF
TRBD2,TRBV13,TRBJ2-7,.,TGTGCCAGCAGCCCCGGGACTAGCACCTACGAGCAGTACTTC,CASSPGTSTYEQYF
TRBD1,TRBV28,TRBJ1-2,.,TGTGCCAGCAGTTTATACCTAGGTCCCAATGGACAGGGGGCTGGTCATGGCTACACCTTC,CASSLYLGPNGQGAGHGYTF
TRBD2,TRBV28,TRBJ2-3,.,TGTGCCAGCAGCCTGGACCCGGGACTAGCGGGGCGTCGCACAGATACGCAGTATTTT,CASSLDPGLAGRRTDTQYF
TRBD1,TRBV2,TRBJ1-5,.,TGTGCCAGCAGTCACACGACAGGGTGGGAACAGCCCCAGCATTTT,CASSHTTGWEQPQHF
TRBD1,TRBV29-1,TRBJ1-2,.,TGCAGCCTGGGGGACAGGGGGCATGGCTACACCTTC,CSLGDRGHGYTF